The 4 T cell receptor beta chains given below trace back to one sample, sequenced in a study of shared clonotypes between healthy human individuals. Clones were read by immunoSEQ multiplex PCR, and TCRdb kept only the in-frame ones, dropping some. The repertoire holds roughly 720,000 clones, with roughly 88% as singletons. Sequences were obtained from memory CD8+ T cells from PBMCs. Subset reported: CD45RO+ cells pooled with CCR7-negative TemRA cells. These receptors were collected from a man aged 18 to 35 in good health. Some clones in this sample may be carry-over from other donors' samples.

The chain is built from TRBV5-1 and TRBJ2-7; a possible D gene is TRBD1 (5 bases). V lost 1 base to trimming and J lost 2 bases, with 13 bases between them. The CDR3 spans 15 residues. In germline, CDR1 is SGHRS, CDR2 YFSETQ. The CDR3 sequence: CASSLRALDTYEQYF. As DNA, the CDR3 is TGCGCCAGCAGCTTGCGGGCGCTGGACACCTACGAGCAGTACTTC.

This clone was found once. The chain recombines TRBV27 with TRBJ2-2, with 11 nucleotides matching TRBD2. Losses at the gene ends were 5 bases for V and 3 bases for J; bases not matched to a gene: 8. CDR1 is MNHEY and CDR2 is SMNVEV in the germline V gene (reference sequence). CDR3 size: 17 residues. CDR3 DNA sequence: TGTGCCAGCAGTACACGACTAGCGGGACCTTACACCGGGGAGCTGTTTTTT. Amino acids: CASSTRLAGPYTGELFF.

This chain links TRBV18 with TRBJ1-2; D remains unclear. The germline V gene has CDR1 KGHSH and CDR2 LQKENI. Trimming pared 0 bases from V and 2 bases from J, leaving 13 bases between. The CDR3 sequence is 16 residues long. CDR3 DNA sequence: TGTGCCAGCTCACCACCTAGTTACACCTTAAACTATGGCTACACCTTC. Translated: CASSPPSYTLNYGYTF.

This clone was seen once. The chain carries TRBV29-1 and TRBJ1-1, with a tentative D call TRBD1 (5 bases). Germline loops: CDR1 SQVTM, CDR2 ANQGSEA. Trimming removed 7 bases at V and 1 base at J, with 13 bases between. The CDR3 has 13 amino acids. In DNA form, the CDR3 reads TGCAGCGCGTGGGACGGTACGAACACTGAAGCTTTCTTT. Its protein product is CSAWDGTNTEAFF.